A single sample gave rise to the 29 T cell receptor beta chains below, sequenced in a study of cytomegalovirus exposure and HLA in healthy donors. PCR was performed using 60 Vbeta and 13 Jbeta primers. Measured with immunoSEQ multiplex PCR; TCRdb has only the in-frame clones, and not every one. The sample contains just over 150,000 clones, roughly 78% of which appear only once. Sequenced sample: PBMCs. Receptors originate from a woman aged 40 to 50 in good health and CMV-seronegative.

J is TRBJ1-2 and V is TRBV28; D is unresolved. This CDR3 has 13 amino acids. The germline CDR1 and CDR2 sequences are MDHEN and SYDVKM. V was trimmed by 6 bases and J by 2 bases, leaving 10 bases between them. CDR3 in DNA: TGTGCCAGCAGCGAAGTTCTAAACTATGGCTACACCTTC. Amino acids: CASSEVLNYGYTF.

This sequence joins TRBV6-5 and TRBJ1-6, with TRBD1 matching over 7 bases. This CDR3 comprises 15 residues. V shed 5 bases, J shed 7 bases, and the junction held 8 bases outside the gene matches. The V gene's germline CDR1 is MNHEY and CDR2 SVGAGI. The CDR3 reads CASSRRGFRNSPLHF. The CDR3 nucleotides are TGTGCCAGCAGTCGCAGGGGGTTTCGCAATTCACCCCTCCACTTT.

V and J are TRBV9 and TRBJ2-3, with 7 nucleotides matching TRBD1. J gave up 0 bases and V 0 bases, and 4 bases lay outside the gene matches. Germline loops: CDR1 SGDLS, CDR2 YYNGEE. The CDR3 extends over 16 amino acids. CDR3 sequence: CASSVGQGMSTDTQYF. The CDR3 region has the DNA TGTGCCAGCAGCGTAGGACAGGGTATGAGCACAGATACGCAGTATTTT.

DNA for the CDR3: TGTGCCAGCAGCAAGGGTTCACAGGGCTTCAACGAGCAGTACTTC. Residues: CASSKGSQGFNEQYF. The rearrangement links TRBV9 to TRBJ2-7, with D perhaps matching TRBD1 (6 bases). Germline V lookup: CDR1 SGDLS, CDR2 YYNGEE. This CDR3 is built from 15 residues. V lost 4 bases and J lost 5, with 19 bases in between.

The chain recombines TRBV11-2 with TRBJ1-4, with D unresolved. The germline V gene encodes CDR1 SGHAT and CDR2 FQNNGV. The V and J ends lost 1 base and 5 bases respectively, with 14 bases between them. The CDR3 length is 16 residues. The CDR3 coding sequence is TGTGCCAGCAGCTTAGCAGGAGGGTTGGGGAATGAAAAACTGTTTTTT. Protein sequence: CASSLAGGLGNEKLFF.

The J gene is TRBJ1-4, the V gene TRBV4-1; tentative D call: TRBD1 (5 bases). The CDR3 extends over 16 amino acids. Trimming stripped 4 bases from V and 7 bases from J, with 19 bases between. CDR1 and CDR2 (germline): MGHRA, YSYEKL. The CDR3 region has the DNA TGCGCCAGCAGCCCGGTCGGGAGGGACTTTAGTGAAAAACTGTTTTTT. This encodes CASSPVGRDFSEKLFF.

A few counts support this clone. An end of the junction differs from the germline gene, which may be a read error. The gene calls are TRBV18 and TRBJ2-7, with a possible D match to TRBD2 (6 bases). Germline CDR1 KGHSH, CDR2 LQKENI. The CDR3 is 15 amino acids. The DNA of the CDR3 is TGTGCCAGCTCCCCACGTGGGGGGAGCTCCTACGAGCAGTACTTC. This sequence encodes CASSPRGGSSYEQYF. The variable domain in full, completed from reference TRBV18 and TRBJ2-7, reads NAGVMQNPRHLVRRRGQEARLRCSPMKGHSHVYWYRQLPEEGLKFMVYLQKENIIDESGMPKERFSAEFPKEGPSILRIQQVVRGDSAAYFCASSPRGGSSYEQYFGPGTRLTVT.

The gene calls are TRBV7-9 and TRBJ1-3; 9 positions match TRBD1. Germline CDR1 and CDR2: SEHNR and FQNEAQ (reference sequence). The CDR3 extends over 16 amino acids. The V gene end was trimmed by 10 bases and the J gene end by 0 bases; junction bases not matched to a gene: 10. The CDR3 sequence is CAIPGDRASSGNTIYF. The CDR3 DNA reads TGTGCCATCCCTGGGGACAGGGCTAGCTCTGGAAACACCATATATTTT.

The J gene is TRBJ1-1, the V gene TRBV5-4, with 12 nucleotides matching TRBD1. V lost 4 bases, J lost 3 bases, and 1 base stayed unmatched. Germline CDR1 SGHNT, CDR2 YYREEE (reference sequence). The CDR3 contains 14 residues. The CDR3, as DNA: TGTGCCAGCAGCCGGGACAGGGGGCACACTGAAGCTTTCTTT. This sequence encodes CASSRDRGHTEAFF. The full variable domain, in which reference TRBV5-4 and TRBJ1-1 provide the parts outside the CDR3, is ETGVTQSPTHLIKTRGQQVTLRCSSQSGHNTVSWYQQALGQGPQFIFQYYREEENGRGNFPPRFSGLQFPNYSSELNVNALELDDSALYLCASSRDRGHTEAFFGQGTRLTVV.

This chain links TRBV4-1 with TRBJ1-1; D is unclear. V was clipped by 1 base and J by 0 bases, with 9 bases between them. CDR3 length equals 15 residues. CDR1 and CDR2 from the germline V gene are MGHRA and YSYEKL. Written as DNA, the CDR3 is TGCGCCAGCAGCCAAGGTCCGGCGGTGAACACTGAAGCTTTCTTT. It is translated as CASSQGPAVNTEAFF.

The J gene is TRBJ2-1, the V gene TRBV7-9, with 7 bases identical to TRBD2. Unmatched junction bases numbered 13, after V lost 5 bases and J lost 6 bases. CDR1 is SEHNR, CDR2 FQNEAQ, per germline (reference sequence). The CDR3 contains 16 residues. CDR3 residues: CASSDLRGSGPNEQFF. The DNA of the CDR3 is TGTGCCAGCAGCGACCTAAGGGGTAGCGGGCCCAATGAGCAGTTCTTC.

As DNA, the CDR3 is TGTGCCAGCAGTGGTGCTAGCGGGGGTGTAACCTACGAGCAGTACTTC. Its translation is CASSGASGGVTYEQYF. The V and J genes are TRBV2 and TRBJ2-7, with 10 bases matching TRBD2. V shed 4 bases and J 2 bases; nucleotides not matched to a gene: 8. This CDR3 comprises 16 residues. Germline CDR1 and CDR2: SNHLY and FYNNEI.

This clone was seen once. The gene calls are TRBV2 and TRBJ1-6; D is ambiguous. There are 15 residues in the CDR3. Trimming pared 2 bases from V and 5 bases from J, leaving 10 bases between. The germline V gene encodes CDR1 SNHLY and CDR2 FYNNEI. Written as DNA, the CDR3 is TGTGCCAGCAGTGAACGGGGATTAAATAATTCACCCCTCCACTTT. Residues: CASSERGLNNSPLHF. Using reference TRBV2 and TRBJ1-6 for the parts outside the CDR3, the full variable domain is EPEVTQTPSHQVTQMGQEVILRCVPISNHLYFYWYRQILGQKVEFLVSFYNNEISEKSEIFDDQFSVERPDGSNFTLKIRSTKLEDSAMYFCASSERGLNNSPLHFGNGTRLTVT.

As for this clone: Other DNA sequences in the same sample also yield this CDR3. The chain joins TRBV6-6 to TRBJ2-3, with 7 positions matching TRBD2. The CDR3 runs 16 residues. Germline values: CDR1 MNHNY, CDR2 SVGAGI (reference sequence). Unmatched junction bases numbered 9, after V lost 6 bases and J lost 0 bases. This CDR3 reads CASSSIAGYSTDTQYF. The CDR3 DNA reads TGTGCCAGCAGCTCAATAGCGGGTTATAGCACAGATACGCAGTATTTT.

This rearrangement joins TRBV7-8 to TRBJ1-2, with 10 bases identical to TRBD1. J lost 4 bases, V lost 4 bases, and 3 bases had no gene match. The CDR3 has 14 residues. Germline CDR1 SGHVS, CDR2 FQNEAQ. CDR3: CASSSGQGGYGYTF. The CDR3 DNA follows: TGTGCCAGCAGCTCCGGACAGGGGGGCTATGGCTACACCTTC.

The table lists this clone with a count of one. The rearrangement uses TRBV7-9 and TRBJ1-3; 7 bases are shared with TRBD1. CDR3 size: 16 residues. In germline, CDR1 is SEHNR, CDR2 FQNEAQ (reference sequence). The trim removed 6 bases at V and 0 bases at J, leaving 8 bases unmatched. CDR3 region: CASRPTGAVSGNTIYF. The CDR3, as DNA: TGTGCCAGCAGACCCACAGGGGCCGTCTCTGGAAACACCATATATTTT.

This chain links TRBV5-1 with TRBJ2-5, with 9 nucleotides matching TRBD1. The J call may be in error: the DNA end matches TRBJ2-7 better. The V gene's germline CDR1 is SGHRS and CDR2 YFSETQ. The CDR3 sequence is 14 residues long. The DNA of the CDR3 is TGCGCCAGCAGCCCGGGGACAGGGAACTACGAGCAGTACTTC. Translated: CASSPGTGNYEQYF.

A few counts support this clone. The genes are TRBV6-1 and TRBJ1-1; no clear D gene. This CDR3 spans 13 amino acids. Between the trimmed V and J ends, which lost 4 bases and 0 bases, there was a span of 6 bases. Germline V lookup: CDR1 MNHNS, CDR2 SASEGT. The CDR3: CASSGPVNTEAFF. The CDR3 bases are TGTGCCAGCAGTGGTCCAGTGAACACTGAAGCTTTCTTT.

This chain links TRBV25-1 with TRBJ1-6; TRBD1 is a possible D gene (6 bases). The CDR3 spans 13 residues. Germline CDR1 is MGHDK and CDR2 is SYGVNS. V was shortened by 4 bases and J by 9 bases, with 10 bases between the two germline ends. The CDR3 sequence is CASSGTGFSPLHF. CDR3 sequence (DNA): TGTGCCAGCAGTGGAACAGGGTTTTCACCCCTCCACTTT.

The chain joins TRBV12-2 to TRBJ2-1; the D segment call TRBD2 is taken from the table without a DNA check. TRBV12-2 is deemed a pseudogene. The CDR3 has 15 residues. The CDR3 reads CASRAGGPSYNEQFF. CDR3 nucleotide sequence: TGTGCAAGTCGAGCGGGGGGGCCCTCATACAATGAGCAGTTCTTC.

This clone was counted a few times. The rearrangement links TRBV5-1 to TRBJ2-7, with D possibly being TRBD1 (6 bases). Germline V gene sequence: CDR1 SGHRS, CDR2 YFSETQ. This CDR3 spans 13 amino acids. Trimming cost V 1 base and J 6 bases, with 11 bases left between them. The CDR3 spells CASSLTQGIEQYF. Here the CDR3 DNA reads TGCGCCAGCAGCTTGACACAGGGTATCGAGCAGTACTTC.

Turning to this clone: Sequence at one end of the junction differs from germline and may be a read error. The chain has TRBV7-9 and TRBJ2-7, with D maybe TRBD2 (5 bases). Per the germline V gene, CDR1 is SEHNR and CDR2 is FQNEAQ (reference sequence). The CDR3 is made up of 16 amino acids. CDR3 sequence reads: CSSSPESHRGFYEQYF. The CDR3 DNA is TGTTCCAGCAGCCCCGAAAGCCACAGAGGGTTCTACGAGCAGTACTTC.

This clone appeared a few times. The chain has TRBV2 and TRBJ2-7; D not resolved. This CDR3 has 12 residues. Germline V gene sequence: CDR1 SNHLY, CDR2 FYNNEI. Trimming removed 4 bases at V and 5 bases at J, with 9 bases between. CDR3 protein: CASSVILDEQYF. CDR3 coding DNA: TGTGCCAGCAGTGTTATCCTCGACGAGCAGTACTTC.

V is TRBV5-1 and J is TRBJ2-3; D not certain. The germline gives CDR1 SGHRS, CDR2 YFSETQ. This CDR3 has 12 amino acids. The V gene lost 1 base and the J gene lost 6 bases, with 6 bases spanning the gap. CDR3 nucleotides: TGCGCCAGCAGCTTGACAGTTGATACGCAGTATTTT. This gives the protein CASSLTVDTQYF. Together with reference TRBV5-1 and TRBJ2-3, the CDR3 gives the full variable domain: KAGVTQTPRYLIKTRGQQVTLSCSPISGHRSVSWYQQTPGQGLQFLFEYFSETQRNKGNFPGRFSGRQFSNSRSEMNVSTLELGDSALYLCASSLTVDTQYFGPGTRLTVL.

The CDR3 sequence: CASRDFTDTQYF. CDR3 nucleotides: TGTGCCAGCCGAGACTTCACAGATACGCAGTATTTT. This chain joins TRBV6-6 and TRBJ2-3; D is unresolved. The CDR3 consists of 12 residues. The germline gives CDR1 MNHNY, CDR2 SVGAGI (reference sequence). The ends were cut back, 8 bases at V and 2 bases at J, with 8 bases in the middle.

The rearrangement uses TRBV6-4 and TRBJ1-1; tentative D call: TRBD1 (5 bases). Germline V gene sequence: CDR1 MRHNA, CDR2 SNTAGT. The CDR3 totals 13 residues. V was shortened by 6 bases and J by 4 bases, with 12 bases between the two germline ends. The CDR3 loop reads CASSSGFSTEAFF. Here the CDR3 DNA reads TGTGCCAGCAGCTCAGGGTTCAGCACTGAAGCTTTCTTT.

The chain is built from TRBV10-3 and TRBJ2-1, with TRBD2 matching 12 bases. Germline assignment: CDR1 ENHRY and CDR2 SYGVKD. J lost 0 bases, V lost 2 bases, and 5 bases had no gene match. The CDR3 spans 18 residues. The CDR3 region has the DNA TGTGCCATCAGTGAGGGACTAGCGGGGCCAAGCTCCTACAATGAGCAGTTCTTC. Amino acids: CAISEGLAGPSSYNEQFF.

The genes are TRBV7-2 and TRBJ2-1; D is ambiguous. Trimming cost V 0 bases and J 0 bases, with 9 bases left between them. This CDR3 is built from 16 residues. Germline lookup yields CDR1 SGHTA and CDR2 FQGNSA. DNA for the CDR3: TGTGCCAGCAGCTTAGCGCCGGGTACCTCCTACAATGAGCAGTTCTTC. Its translation is CASSLAPGTSYNEQFF.

This clone was seen once. This chain uses TRBV9 with TRBJ2-2; 8 bases are shared with TRBD2. CDR1 and CDR2 from the germline V gene are SGDLS and YYNGEE. Trimming removed 4 bases from V and 0 bases from J; junction bases left unmatched: 5. CDR3 length: 16 residues. CDR3 sequence reads: CASSLIAGTNTGELFF. As DNA, the CDR3 is TGTGCCAGCAGCCTTATAGCGGGAACGAACACCGGGGAGCTGTTTTTT.